This T cell receptor beta chain is drawn from a study of blood T cell repertoires in COVID-19. This CDR3 spans 14 amino acids. With 4 bases removed from V and 2 bases from J, the gap between germline ends came to 10 bases. The germline CDR1 and CDR2 sequences are SGDLS and YYNGEE. Clones were read by immunoSEQ multiplex PCR, and TCRdb kept only the in-frame ones, dropping some. The sample has 200,000 to 250,000 clones; 80% are singletons. The age range of participants was 18 to 89 years, with residence in about 25 US areas. The rearrangement uses TRBV9 and TRBJ1-3; the D gene is possibly TRBD1 (6 bases). This clonotype was obtained from a young man with acute COVID-19. The sample comprised PBMCs or T cells enriched from blood (not recorded which). CDR3 amino acids: CASSITGTGNTIYF. As DNA, the CDR3 is TGTGCCAGCAGCATCACAGGGACTGGAAACACCATATATTTT.